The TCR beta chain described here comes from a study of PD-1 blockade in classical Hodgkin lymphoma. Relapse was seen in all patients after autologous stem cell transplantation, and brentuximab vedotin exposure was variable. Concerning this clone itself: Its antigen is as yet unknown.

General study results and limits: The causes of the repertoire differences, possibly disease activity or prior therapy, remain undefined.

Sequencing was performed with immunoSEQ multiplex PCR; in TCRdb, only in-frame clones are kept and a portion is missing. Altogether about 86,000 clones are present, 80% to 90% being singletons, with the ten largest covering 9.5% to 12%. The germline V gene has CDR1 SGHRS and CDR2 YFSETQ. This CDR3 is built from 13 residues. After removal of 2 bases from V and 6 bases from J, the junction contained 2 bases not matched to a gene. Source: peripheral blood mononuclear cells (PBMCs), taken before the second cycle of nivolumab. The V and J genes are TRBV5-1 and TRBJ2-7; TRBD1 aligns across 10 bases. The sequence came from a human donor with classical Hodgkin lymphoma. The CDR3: CASSFDRGREQYF. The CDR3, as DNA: TGCGCCAGCAGCTTTGACAGGGGGCGCGAGCAGTACTTC. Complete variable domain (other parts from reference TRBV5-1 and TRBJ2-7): KAGVTQTPRYLIKTRGQQVTLSCSPISGHRSVSWYQQTPGQGLQFLFEYFSETQRNKGNFPGRFSGRQFSNSRSEMNVSTLELGDSALYLCASSFDRGREQYFGPGTRLTVT.